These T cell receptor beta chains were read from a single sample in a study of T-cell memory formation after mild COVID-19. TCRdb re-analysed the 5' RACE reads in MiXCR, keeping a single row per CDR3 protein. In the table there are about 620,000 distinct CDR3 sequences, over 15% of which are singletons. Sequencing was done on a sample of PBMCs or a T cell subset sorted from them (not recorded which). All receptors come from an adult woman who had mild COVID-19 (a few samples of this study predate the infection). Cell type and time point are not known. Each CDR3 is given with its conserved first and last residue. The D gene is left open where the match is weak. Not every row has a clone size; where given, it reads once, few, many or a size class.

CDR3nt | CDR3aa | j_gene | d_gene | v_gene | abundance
TGTGCCAGCAGCTTTTTAGCGGGGCCCTCCTACAATGAGCAGTTCTTC | CASSFLAGPSYNEQFF | TRBJ2-1 | TRBD2 | TRBV7-9 | many
TGCGCCAGCAGTAGTCAGGGGGCGAATGAGCAGTTCTTC | CASSSQGANEQFF | TRBJ2-1 | TRBD1 | TRBV5-1 | few
TGTGCCAGTAGTATAGGTGGCCGGAACACTGAAGCTTTCTTT | CASSIGGRNTEAFF | TRBJ1-1 | NA | TRBV19 | NA
TGTGCCAGCAGAGTAGCGGGTCTGCAAGAGACCCAGTACTTC | CASRVAGLQETQYF | TRBJ2-5 | TRBD2 | TRBV12-3/TRBV12-4 | many
TGCGCCAGCAGCTTGGGCGGGGACGGGGGCACTGAAGCTTTCTTT | CASSLGGDGGTEAFF | TRBJ1-1 | NA | TRBV5-1 | many
TGTGCCAGTAGTATGGCAGAGATCTCCTACAATGAGCAGTTCTTC | CASSMAEISYNEQFF | TRBJ2-1 | NA | TRBV19 | many
TGTGCCAGTAGTAGACGCACAGGGGGCGATAATGAAAAACTGTTTTTT | CASSRRTGGDNEKLFF | TRBJ1-4 | TRBD1 | TRBV19 | NA
TGTGCCAGCAGCTTCGCGGCCAACTTTGGGGATACGCAGTATTTT | CASSFAANFGDTQYF | TRBJ2-3 | NA | TRBV3-1 | many
TGTGCCAGCCGTCTAGCGGACTCCTACGAGCAGTACTTC | CASRLADSYEQYF | TRBJ2-7 | TRBD2 | TRBV27 | few
TGCGCCAGCATGGAAGCCGGGGCAACCTATGGCTACACCTTC | CASMEAGATYGYTF | TRBJ1-2 | NA | TRBV5-1 | few
TGCGCCAGCAGCCAAGAAGGACAGCTAAGCACAGATACGCAGTATTTT | CASSQEGQLSTDTQYF | TRBJ2-3 | NA | TRBV4-3 | NA
TGTGCCAGCAGTTACCCAGGACTAGCCGGGGATGAGCAGTTCTTC | CASSYPGLAGDEQFF | TRBJ2-1 | TRBD2 | TRBV6-2/TRBV6-3 | NA
TGTGCCTGGAGTGTACGGTTGCTTCGGCCCCAGCATTTT | CAWSVRLLRPQHF | TRBJ1-5 | NA | TRBV30 | NA
TGCAGTGCTAGAGGGGCACAGGACTACAATGAGCAGTTCTTC | CSARGAQDYNEQFF | TRBJ2-1 | NA | TRBV20-1 | few
TGTGCCAGCTCACCACCGGACTCAGGGGGCTCGGGTGAAGCTTTCTTT | CASSPPDSGGSGEAFF | TRBJ1-1 | TRBD1 | TRBV18 | few
TGCAGCGTTGTGACGGTGAACACTGAAGCTTTCTTT | CSVVTVNTEAFF | TRBJ1-1 | NA | TRBV29-1 | few
TGTGCCACCAGTGGCCTGGGACAGGGGAACACCGGGGAGCTGTTTTTT | CATSGLGQGNTGELFF | TRBJ2-2 | TRBD1 | TRBV24-1 | NA
TGTGCCAGCAGCCTATACAGGGACCCAGATACGCAGTATTTT | CASSLYRDPDTQYF | TRBJ2-3 | NA | TRBV7-8 | few
TGTGCCAGCAGCGGGCGGGACAGCCCTCTGGGTGGCTACACCTTC | CASSGRDSPLGGYTF | TRBJ1-2 | TRBD1 | TRBV9 | NA
TGTGCCAGCAGCGAGGCTCCTACCGGGACAAAAAACTACGAGCAGTACTTC | CASSEAPTGTKNYEQYF | TRBJ2-7 | NA | TRBV21-1 | NA
TGCGCCAGCAGCAACCGACAGGGGACCGGGGAGCTGTTTTTT | CASSNRQGTGELFF | TRBJ2-2 | TRBD1 | TRBV5-1 | NA
TGTGCCAGTAGTCGTCGCGGCAATGAGCAGTTCTTC | CASSRRGNEQFF | TRBJ2-1 | NA | TRBV19 | NA
TGCAGCGTTGCGGTGGGGATCCCCTACACCTTC | CSVAVGIPYTF | TRBJ1-2 | NA | TRBV29-1 | NA
TGTGCCAGCAGCTTGGGAAGGGGCGACTATAATTCACCCCTCCACTTT | CASSLGRGDYNSPLHF | TRBJ1-6 | NA | TRBV5-5 | NA
TGTGCCAGCAGTGAAGCGCGACAGTCTGTCTATGGCTACACCTTC | CASSEARQSVYGYTF | TRBJ1-2 | NA | TRBV2 | NA
TGCGCCAGCAGCTTAAGCGCGTCAGGGATGAACACGCAGTATTTT | CASSLSASGMNTQYF | TRBJ2-3 | NA | TRBV5-1 | NA
TGCGCCAGCAGCTTGAATGGGGGCTCCTACAATGAGCAGTTCTTC | CASSLNGGSYNEQFF | TRBJ2-1 | NA | TRBV5-1 | many
TGTGCCACCAGTGATTTTGTTGACCCGGGAATCTATGGCTACACCTTC | CATSDFVDPGIYGYTF | TRBJ1-2 | NA | TRBV24-1 | NA
TGTGCCAGCAGCCGCGGGACACCCGGAGTGGGCTACACCTTC | CASSRGTPGVGYTF | TRBJ1-2 | NA | TRBV5-6 | few
TGCAGTGCTAGAGGATCGGGAACAGGGACGAACACTGAAGCTTTCTTT | CSARGSGTGTNTEAFF | TRBJ1-1 | NA | TRBV20-1 | NA
TGTGCCAGCAGTCCGTTTCGTGCAGCTTTCTTT | CASSPFRAAFF | TRBJ1-1 | NA | TRBV6-6 | NA